The 20 T cell receptor beta chains presented below share a single source sample, sequenced in a study of cytotoxic CD8 clonotypes in ibrutinib-treated CLL. Assay used: immunoSEQ multiplex PCR; TCRdb lists only in-frame clones, some missing. The sample carries about 84,000 clones, 86% recorded once. The sample here was PBMCs, taken before ibrutinib treatment. The origin of the receptors is a human donor with chronic lymphocytic leukemia.

The chain recombines TRBV2 with TRBJ2-1, with D possibly being TRBD1 (5 bases). Trimming took 4 bases from V and 3 from J, leaving 13 bases between them. The germline V gene encodes CDR1 SNHLY and CDR2 FYNNEI. The CDR3 runs 15 residues. DNA of the CDR3: TGTGCCAGCAGTGGGGGCCACTCTAGCTACAATGAGCAGTTCTTC. This sequence encodes CASSGGHSSYNEQFF.

The chain links TRBV7-3 to TRBJ1-1; D is uncertain. Between the trimmed V and J ends, which lost 5 bases and 4 bases, there was a span of 20 bases. The CDR3 runs to 16 residues. Germline V lookup: CDR1 SGHTA, CDR2 FQGTGA. CDR3: CASSLIATGIGTEAFF. The CDR3 DNA sequence: TGTGCCAGCAGCCTCATTGCTACGGGGATAGGCACTGAAGCTTTCTTT.

V is TRBV6-5 and J is TRBJ2-6, with unresolved D. CDR1 MNHEY and CDR2 SVGAGI come from the germline V gene. V was cut by 11 bases and J by 4 bases, with 18 bases left in between. This CDR3 is 15 amino acids long. CDR3 amino acids: CAAKNSAAGANVLTF. The CDR3 DNA reads TGTGCCGCTAAGAACAGTGCGGCCGGGGCCAACGTCCTGACTTTC.

The V and J genes are TRBV2 and TRBJ1-2; maybe TRBD1 (5 bases). V dropped 0 bases and J dropped 8 bases, with 13 bases sitting between them. Germline assignment: CDR1 SNHLY and CDR2 FYNNEI. There are 14 residues in the CDR3. CDR3 in DNA: TGTGCCAGCAGTGAAGCATCCGGGGCGGGAGGCTACACCTTC. This encodes CASSEASGAGGYTF.

V and J are TRBV5-1 and TRBJ2-7, with D tentatively TRBD1 (6 bases). Germline CDR1 and CDR2: SGHRS and YFSETQ. This CDR3 has 15 residues. V was clipped by 0 bases and J by 3 bases, with 13 bases between them. The CDR3 coding sequence is TGCGCCAGCAGCTTGGGGGCAGGGGTTTTCTACGAGCAGTACTTC. Residues: CASSLGAGVFYEQYF.

This sequence joins TRBV27 and TRBJ2-5; possibly TRBD2 for D (6 bases). The CDR3 sequence is 17 residues long. Germline CDR1 and CDR2: MNHEY and SMNVEV (reference sequence). The V and J ends lost 3 bases and 5 bases respectively, with 22 bases between them. The CDR3 nucleotides read TGTGCCAGCAGTTTCGGTTCGGTTACGGGAGAGGGGGAGACCCAGTACTTC. Its translation is CASSFGSVTGEGETQYF.

The chain recombines TRBV10-1 with TRBJ2-3; no firm D call. The ends were cut back, 3 bases at V and 5 bases at J, with 9 bases in the middle. This CDR3 contains 13 residues. Germline V gives CDR1 WNHNN, CDR2 SYGVQD (reference sequence). The CDR3 sequence: CASSDGLGDTQYF. The CDR3 DNA is TGCGCCAGCAGTGACGGTCTTGGAGATACGCAGTATTTT.

This clone has more than one count but fewer than ten. V usage is TRBV10-3 and J usage is TRBJ1-2; D is unresolved. The V end was cut by 0 bases, the J end by 4 bases, with 6 bases between. The germline V gene encodes CDR1 ENHRY and CDR2 SYGVKD. This CDR3 is built from 13 residues. CDR3 bases: TGTGCCATCAGTGAGTCCGACGGCTATGGCTACACCTTC. Amino acids: CAISESDGYGYTF.

The chain carries TRBV6-1 and TRBJ2-1; 7 positions agree with TRBD2. The CDR3 totals 14 residues. Trimming at V came to 6 bases and at J to 7 bases, leaving 9 bases not matched to a gene. Germline CDR1 and CDR2: MNHNS and SASEGT. The CDR3 protein is CASSPGGSQNEQFF. CDR3 nucleotides: TGTGCCAGCAGCCCCGGCGGGAGTCAGAATGAGCAGTTCTTC.

The chain links TRBV19 to TRBJ2-1, with 11 bases that match TRBD2. The J segment lost 3 bases and the V segment lost 6 bases, leaving 13 bases of the junction unmatched. The CDR3 covers 18 residues. Germline-derived CDR1 and CDR2 are LNHDA and SQIVND (reference sequence). In DNA form, the CDR3 reads TGTGCCAGTAGAATAACTAGACCGGGACTAGCGGACTACAATGAGCAGTTCTTC. Translation gives CASRITRPGLADYNEQFF.

The genes are TRBV4-1 and TRBJ1-3; no clear D gene. There are 15 residues in the CDR3. CDR1 is MGHRA and CDR2 is YSYEKL in the germline V gene. V lost 0 bases to trimming and J lost 5 bases, with 11 bases between them. In DNA, the CDR3 is TGCGCCAGCAGCCAAGATTCTGAGGGTCGAAACACCATATATTTT. Encoded protein: CASSQDSEGRNTIYF.

This sequence joins TRBV18 and TRBJ2-6; TRBD1 aligns across 7 bases. The length of the CDR3 is 16 residues. V shed 6 bases and J 2 bases; nucleotides not matched to a gene: 7. Germline assignment: CDR1 KGHSH and CDR2 LQKENI. CDR3 nucleotides: TGTGCCAGCTCCCTGGACAGGACCACTGGGGCCAACGTCCTGACTTTC. It translates to CASSLDRTTGANVLTF. Looking up the rest from reference TRBV18 and TRBJ2-6 gives the full variable domain: NAGVMQNPRHLVRRRGQEARLRCSPMKGHSHVYWYRQLPEEGLKFMVYLQKENIIDESGMPKERFSAEFPKEGPSILRIQQVVRGDSAAYFCASSLDRTTGANVLTFGAGSRLTVL.

CDR3 coding DNA: TGTGCCAGTAGTATGCCCGCTCGCGGACACTATGGCTACACCTTC. As protein: CASSMPARGHYGYTF. The V and J genes are TRBV19 and TRBJ1-2; no clear D gene. With 3 bases removed from V and 3 bases from J, the gap between germline ends came to 14 bases. This CDR3 is 15 amino acids long. Germline lookup yields CDR1 LNHDA and CDR2 SQIVND (reference sequence).

This chain connects TRBV28 to TRBJ1-1; no reliable D call. This CDR3 is 11 amino acids long. V dropped 11 bases and J dropped 1 base, with 8 bases sitting between them. CDR1 is MDHEN, CDR2 SYDVKM, per germline. The CDR3 DNA reads as TGTGCCTCACAAAGGAACACTGAAGCTTTCTTT. Translating it yields CASQRNTEAFF.

The CDR3 region has the DNA TGCGCCAGCAGCTTGGCAGGCAGCCACCGAGGAAACACCATATATTTT. Translated: CASSLAGSHRGNTIYF. The chain links TRBV5-1 to TRBJ1-3; no reliable D call. This CDR3 comprises 16 residues. Trimming pared 0 bases from V and 4 bases from J, leaving 14 bases between. Looked up from germline, CDR1 is SGHRS and CDR2 is YFSETQ.

V gene TRBV4-1 combines with J gene TRBJ1-1; no firm D call. The CDR3 has 12 amino acids. V gave up 2 bases and J gave up 4 bases, with 5 bases separating them. CDR1 and CDR2 (germline): MGHRA, YSYEKL. The CDR3 sequence is CASSQLATEAFF. In DNA form, the CDR3 reads TGCGCCAGCAGCCAATTGGCCACTGAAGCTTTCTTT.

The chain uses TRBV6-1 and TRBJ1-4, with 10 bases lining up with TRBD1. The J segment lost 7 bases and the V segment lost 6 bases, leaving 8 bases of the junction unmatched. The CDR3 spans 15 residues. The V gene's germline CDR1 is MNHNS and CDR2 SASEGT. CDR3: CASSFRRDRGEKLFF. CDR3 sequence (DNA): TGTGCCAGCAGCTTTCGTCGGGACAGGGGTGAAAAACTGTTTTTT.

The rearrangement uses TRBV5-8 and TRBJ2-7; D may be TRBD1 (5 bases). The length of the CDR3 is 14 residues. Germline values: CDR1 SGHTS, CDR2 YDEGEE. V lost 0 bases to trimming and J lost 5 bases, with 12 bases between them. The CDR3 region is CASSLVLQGDEQYF. For the CDR3, the DNA is TGTGCCAGCAGCTTGGTACTTCAAGGGGACGAGCAGTACTTC.

This rearrangement joins TRBV7-9 to TRBJ1-1; the D gene is possibly TRBD1 (6 bases). This CDR3 spans 16 amino acids. V was clipped by 3 bases and J by 0 bases, with 14 bases between them. In germline, CDR1 is SEHNR, CDR2 FQNEAQ (reference sequence). Here the CDR3 reads CASSFNPGQVNTEAFF. The CDR3 region has the DNA TGTGCCAGCAGCTTTAATCCGGGACAAGTGAACACTGAAGCTTTCTTT.

The V and J genes are TRBV6-5 and TRBJ2-3; 12 bases are shared with TRBD2. Germline-derived CDR1 and CDR2 are MNHEY and SVGAGI. The CDR3 is 15 residues long. V shed 5 bases, J shed 8 bases, and the junction held 8 bases outside the gene matches. For the CDR3, the DNA is TGTGCCAGCAGTCCCCGGACTAGCGGGGCCCTTACGCAGTATTTT. Its translation: CASSPRTSGALTQYF.